The sequence of this TCR beta chain was determined in a study of technical replicates of blood from a handful of donors. The CDR3 sequence is 18 residues long. The germline gives CDR1 SGHDT, CDR2 YYEEEE. Trimming shortened V by 0 bases and J by 4 bases, and 17 bases separated the two germline ends. Sequenced by immunoSEQ multiplex PCR; TCRdb stores in-frame clones only, minus some. Among under 80,000 clones, approximately 97% were seen once, and the ten largest hold 0.2% to 0.25%. This clonotype was obtained from a human donor in good health. The rearrangement uses TRBV5-6 and TRBJ1-6, with D perhaps TRBD1 (6 bases). The sequencing input was T cells isolated from PBMCs. CDR3 in DNA: TGTGCCAGCAGCTTGGGTCGGGGGGCTTCACTTTATAATTCACCCCTCCACTTT. Protein: CASSLGRGASLYNSPLHF. The full variable domain, its missing parts supplied by reference TRBV5-6 and TRBJ1-6, is DAGVTQSPTHLIKTRGQQVTLRCSPKSGHDTVSWYQQALGQGPQFIFQYYEEEERQRGNFPDRFSGHQFPNYSSELNVNALLLGDSALYLCASSLGRGASLYNSPLHFGNGTRLTVT.